Listed here are 10 T cell receptor beta chains from one sample, sequenced in a study of cytomegalovirus exposure and HLA in healthy donors (dated by TCRdb to about 2017). Libraries were built with the immunoSEQ multiplex PCR assay. TCRdb limited this immuneACCESS table to in-frame rearrangements with V and J called. A share of clones is missing; checked studies link under half to unresolved V genes, and the rest is unexplained. The sample table lists about 56,000 clones, approximately 92% of them with a count of one. The top ten hold around 1.1% of the sample. Sequencing was carried out using PBMCs. The receptors were sampled from a man younger than 35 in good health and CMV-seronegative.

J is TRBJ2-1 and V is TRBV5-6; 13 nucleotides line up with TRBD2. Germline CDR1 SGHDT, CDR2 YYEEEE. The CDR3 has 16 residues. Losses at the gene ends were 4 bases for V and 8 bases for J; bases not matched to a gene: 9. CDR3 sequence (DNA): TGTGCCAGCAGCCTCACCGGACTAGCGGGGGTGCATGAGCAGTTCTTC. Residues: CASSLTGLAGVHEQFF.

The V and J genes are TRBV6-5 and TRBJ2-2, with 7 bases that match TRBD2. The CDR3 length is 14 residues. Germline CDR1 is MNHEY and CDR2 is SVGAGI. The V and J ends lost 7 bases and 4 bases, in that order; junction bases with no gene match: 6. Written as DNA, the CDR3 is TGTGCCAGCAATCCAGCGGGAATCACCGGGGAGCTGTTTTTT. This codes for CASNPAGITGELFF.

The gene calls are TRBV27 and TRBJ1-4, with 9 positions matching TRBD1. V shed 5 bases and J 6 bases; nucleotides not matched to a gene: 7. The CDR3 length is 15 residues. Germline assignment: CDR1 MNHEY and CDR2 SMNVEV (reference sequence). The CDR3 nucleotides are TGTGCCAGCAGTGAAACAGGGGGCGCGTATGAAAAACTGTTTTTT. Translated, it gives CASSETGGAYEKLFF.

The rearrangement uses TRBV5-8 and TRBJ2-1; 10 nucleotides align to TRBD1. Germline V lookup: CDR1 SGHTS, CDR2 YDEGEE. V dropped 1 base and J dropped 16; count of bases not matched to a gene: 11. This CDR3 region has 14 residues. CDR3 sequence (DNA): TGTGCCAGCAGCTTGATGAGTCCGGGACAGGGGTTTTTCTTC. Protein: CASSLMSPGQGFFF.

This rearrangement joins TRBV9 to TRBJ2-7, with 7 positions matching TRBD1. Germline CDR1 and CDR2: SGDLS and YYNGEE. The CDR3 length is 14 residues. V was pared by 3 bases and J by 0 bases, with 3 bases of the junction left unmatched. This CDR3 reads CASSARDSSYEQYF. The CDR3 nucleotides are TGTGCCAGCAGCGCCCGGGACAGCTCCTACGAGCAGTACTTC.

On this clone: The junction and the germline gene differ at one end; a read error may be behind it. The CDR3 nucleotides are TGTGCCAGTAGTCCCACAGGGGGTCCCCTTAAGCGCTTC. It codes for CASSPTGGPLKRF. The chain has TRBV19 and TRBJ2-7; TRBD1 matches at 8 bases. Germline-derived CDR1 and CDR2 are LNHDA and SQIVND (reference sequence). CDR3 size: 13 residues.

The chain carries TRBV29-1 and TRBJ1-1; the match to TRBD1 covers 7 bases. CDR1 SQVTM and CDR2 ANQGSEA come from the germline V gene. The CDR3 is made up of 15 amino acids. The junction had 6 bases not matched to a gene; V was cut back by 0 bases and J by 2 bases. DNA of the CDR3: TGCAGCGTTGAAGATCCCCAGGGGGACAACACTGAAGCTTTCTTT. It specifies CSVEDPQGDNTEAFF.

The J gene is TRBJ2-1, the V gene TRBV11-3; a possible D gene is TRBD2 (5 bases). CDR1 and CDR2 from the germline V gene are SGHNT and YENEEA. This CDR3 region has 15 residues. V was clipped by 2 bases and J by 2 bases, with 10 bases between them. CDR3 DNA: TGTGCCAGCAGCTTATTGGACTCCGCCTACAATGAGCAGTTCTTC. Residues: CASSLLDSAYNEQFF.

The chain uses TRBV7-8 and TRBJ2-3, with 12 bases matching TRBD2. With 5 bases clipped from V and 4 bases from J, the junction kept 4 bases outside the gene matches. Germline-derived CDR1 and CDR2 are SGHVS and FQNEAQ. The length of the CDR3 is 15 residues. The CDR3 region is CASSLLAGGPDTQYF. CDR3 DNA: TGTGCCAGCAGCCTTCTAGCGGGAGGGCCAGATACGCAGTATTTT.

This sequence joins TRBV7-2 and TRBJ1-5, with TRBD1 identical over 9 bases. Germline loops: CDR1 SGHTA, CDR2 FQGNSA. V lost 5 bases, J lost 4 bases, and 9 bases stayed unmatched. The CDR3 runs 16 residues. The CDR3 DNA is TGTGCCAGCAGCCTCCGGACAGGGGTTGGTAATCAGCCCCAGCATTTT. It translates to CASSLRTGVGNQPQHF.